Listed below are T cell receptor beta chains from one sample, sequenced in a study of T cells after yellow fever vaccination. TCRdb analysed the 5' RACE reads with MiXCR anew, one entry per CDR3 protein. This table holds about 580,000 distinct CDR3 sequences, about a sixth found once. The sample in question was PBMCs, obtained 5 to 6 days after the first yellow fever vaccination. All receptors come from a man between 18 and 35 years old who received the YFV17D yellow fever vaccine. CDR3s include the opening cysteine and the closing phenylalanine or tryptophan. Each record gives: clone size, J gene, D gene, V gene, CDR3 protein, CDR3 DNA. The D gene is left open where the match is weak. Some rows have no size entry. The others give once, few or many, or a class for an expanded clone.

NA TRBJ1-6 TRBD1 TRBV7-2 CASSLMTGGNSPLHF TGTGCCAGCAGCCTAATGACAGGGGGGAATTCACCCCTCCACTTT
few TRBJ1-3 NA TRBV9 CASSDSGDGNTIYF TGTGCCAGCAGTGACTCGGGGGACGGAAACACCATATATTTT
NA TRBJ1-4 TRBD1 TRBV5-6 CASSEGQGREKLFF TGTGCCAGCAGCGAGGGACAGGGCCGTGAAAAACTGTTTTTT
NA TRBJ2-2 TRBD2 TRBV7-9 CASSLVRTSGVTGELFF TGTGCCAGCAGCTTAGTTAGGACTAGCGGAGTCACCGGGGAGCTGTTTTTT
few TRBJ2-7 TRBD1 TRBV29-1 CSVEGGVGTASYEQYF TGCAGCGTTGAAGGAGGGGTCGGGACAGCCTCCTACGAGCAGTACTTC
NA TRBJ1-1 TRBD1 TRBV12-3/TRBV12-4 CASKGGESSANTEAFF TGTGCCAGCAAAGGGGGCGAGTCTTCGGCGAACACTGAAGCTTTCTTT
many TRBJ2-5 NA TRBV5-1 CASSLAEGTETQYF TGCGCCAGCAGCTTGGCCGAGGGGACGGAGACCCAGTACTTC
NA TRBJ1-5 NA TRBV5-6 CASSLAGGGAGNQPQHF TGTGCCAGCAGCTTGGCCGGCGGAGGGGCTGGCAATCAGCCCCAGCATTTT
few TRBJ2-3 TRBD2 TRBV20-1 CSETSGETDTQYF TGCAGTGAAACTAGCGGGGAGACAGATACGCAGTATTTT
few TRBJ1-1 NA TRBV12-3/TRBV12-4 CASSSQALSLNTEAFF TGTGCCAGCAGTTCCCAGGCCCTGAGCCTGAACACTGAAGCTTTCTTT
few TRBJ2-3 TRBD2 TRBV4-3 CASSQGGGDSSDTQYF TGCGCCAGCAGCCAAGGCGGGGGGGATAGCTCAGATACGCAGTATTTT
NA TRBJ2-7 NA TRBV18 CASSPISQGTIEQYF TGTGCCAGCTCACCAATAAGCCAGGGGACCATCGAGCAGTACTTC
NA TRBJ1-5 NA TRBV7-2 CASSLARAGNQPQHF TGTGCCAGCAGCTTAGCGCGCGCAGGCAATCAGCCCCAGCATTTT
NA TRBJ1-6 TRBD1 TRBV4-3 CASSQNRGVHSPLHF TGCGCCAGCAGCCAAAACAGGGGGGTGCACTCACCCCTCCACTTT
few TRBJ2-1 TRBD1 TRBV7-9 CASTGTGGAYNEQFF TGTGCCAGCACCGGGACAGGGGGCGCCTACAATGAGCAGTTCTTC
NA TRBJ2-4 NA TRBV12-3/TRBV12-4 CASTPDLAKNIQYF TGTGCCAGCACCCCGGACCTAGCCAAAAACATTCAGTACTTC
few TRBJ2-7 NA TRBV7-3 CASSFYRGYEQYF TGTGCCAGCAGCTTTTATCGGGGGTACGAGCAGTACTTC
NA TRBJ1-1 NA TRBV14 CASSQVVVNTEAFF TGTGCCAGCAGCCAAGTGGTAGTGAACACTGAAGCTTTCTTT
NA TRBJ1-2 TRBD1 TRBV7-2 CASSLGGRQGNYGYTF TGTGCCAGCAGCTTAGGGGGTCGACAGGGTAACTATGGCTACACCTTC
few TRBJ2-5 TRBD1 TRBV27 CASSLDRDSLETQYF TGTGCCAGCAGTCTTGACCGGGACAGTTTGGAGACCCAGTACTTC
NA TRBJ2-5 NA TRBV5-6 CASGSGPMEETQYF TGTGCCAGCGGGTCGGGGCCGATGGAAGAGACCCAGTACTTC
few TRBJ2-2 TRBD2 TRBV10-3 CAISVGGDTGELFF TGTGCCATCAGTGTCGGGGGGGATACCGGGGAGCTGTTTTTT
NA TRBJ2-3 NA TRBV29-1 CSVLTETQYF TGCAGCGTGCTGACGGAGACGCAGTATTTT
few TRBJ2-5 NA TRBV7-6 CASSLYQGQETQYF TGTGCCAGCAGCTTATACCAGGGCCAAGAGACCCAGTACTTC
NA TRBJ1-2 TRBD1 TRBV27 CASSQRQGVHGYTF TGTGCCAGCAGTCAGCGACAGGGGGTTCATGGCTACACCTTC
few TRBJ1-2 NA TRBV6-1 CASFIDPGRNYGYTF TGTGCCAGCTTCATCGACCCGGGGCGTAACTATGGCTACACCTTC
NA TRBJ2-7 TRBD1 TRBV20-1 CSARGDREAYEQYF TGCAGTGCTAGGGGGGACAGGGAAGCCTACGAGCAGTACTTC
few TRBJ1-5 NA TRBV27 CASSSPHF TGTGCCAGCAGTTCACCCCATTTT
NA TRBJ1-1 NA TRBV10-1 CASRPTGSTEAFF TGCGCCAGCAGGCCCACAGGGAGCACTGAAGCTTTCTTT
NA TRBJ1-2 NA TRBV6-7 CASSYSGFRDFLANYGYTF TGTGCCAGCAGTTACTCGGGGTTCCGGGACTTCTTAGCTAACTATGGCTACACCTTC
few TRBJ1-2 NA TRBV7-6 CASSLDVGIVAGGYTF TGTGCCAGCAGCTTAGACGTGGGGATCGTAGCAGGGGGCTACACCTTC
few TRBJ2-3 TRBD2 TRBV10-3 CAISATSGVTDTQYF TGTGCCATCAGTGCGACTAGCGGGGTAACAGATACGCAGTATTTT
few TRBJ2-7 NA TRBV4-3 CASSQEGVRGHEQYF TGCGCCAGCAGCCAAGAAGGTGTGCGGGGCCACGAGCAGTACTTC
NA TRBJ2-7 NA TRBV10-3 CAISESEGFSYEQYF TGTGCCATCAGTGAGTCCGAGGGATTCTCCTACGAGCAGTACTTC
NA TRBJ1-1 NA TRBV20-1 CSAKAQGVSEAFF TGCAGTGCCAAGGCCCAGGGAGTGTCTGAAGCTTTCTTT
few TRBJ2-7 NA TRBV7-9 CASSLAENTREQYF TGTGCCAGCAGCTTAGCGGAGAACACCCGAGAGCAGTACTTC
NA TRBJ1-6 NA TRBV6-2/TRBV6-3 CASLSLVNRQSDNSPLHF TGTGCCAGCCTTTCCTTGGTAAATCGACAGAGCGATAATTCACCCCTCCACTTT
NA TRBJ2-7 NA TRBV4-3 CASSPRRGNEQYF TGCGCCAGCAGCCCCCGACGGGGGAACGAGCAGTACTTC
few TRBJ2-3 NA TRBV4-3 CASSLLPRAKSTDTQYF TGCGCCAGCAGCCTGCTCCCTCGAGCGAAGAGCACAGATACGCAGTATTTT
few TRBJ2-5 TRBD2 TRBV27 CASSVQRGRETQYF TGTGCCAGCAGTGTCCAGCGGGGTCGGGAGACCCAGTACTTC
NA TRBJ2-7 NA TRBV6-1 CASKGGGLTYEQYF TGTGCCAGCAAGGGCGGGGGCCTTACCTACGAGCAGTACTTC
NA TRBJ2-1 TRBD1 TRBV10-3 CASGQQGTYNEQFF TGTGCCAGCGGCCAACAGGGGACCTACAATGAGCAGTTCTTC
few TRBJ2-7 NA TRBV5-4 CASSKSGTRVSYEQYF TGTGCCAGCAGCAAGTCGGGGACCCGAGTCTCCTACGAGCAGTACTTC
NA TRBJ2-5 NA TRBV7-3 CASSPSSLLGQETQYF TGTGCCAGCAGCCCCTCTTCTCTCCTGGGGCAAGAGACCCAGTACTTC
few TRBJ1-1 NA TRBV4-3 CASSQDGGLTEAFF TGCGCCAGCAGCCAAGATGGAGGGTTAACTGAAGCTTTCTTT
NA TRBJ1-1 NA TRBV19 CASTRGLTEAFF TGTGCCAGTACCCGCGGGCTTACTGAAGCTTTCTTT
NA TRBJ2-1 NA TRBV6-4 CASSEIPNNEQFF TGTGCCAGCAGCGAGATCCCAAATAATGAGCAGTTCTTC
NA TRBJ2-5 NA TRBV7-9 CASSLVTGETQYF TGTGCCAGCAGCTTGGTAACTGGGGAGACCCAGTACTTC
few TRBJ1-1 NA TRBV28 CASSLGWGATFF TGTGCCAGCAGTTTAGGTTGGGGGGCGACTTTCTTT